This T cell receptor beta chain stems from a study of TIL therapy for anti-PD-1-resistant metastatic lung cancer. Time point meaning: pre-treatment sample, taken before nivolumab and TIL therapy. The libraries were made with immunoSEQ v3. The method was immunoSEQ multiplex PCR; TCRdb's version includes in-frame clones alone and lacks a portion of them. Here the sample spans more than 45,000 clones, more than 60% being singletons. Sequencing used blood, obtained at baseline. The receptor comes from a person aged 25 to 80 with non-small cell lung cancer.

The CDR3 here is CASSWGDRGYNEQFF. CDR3 nucleotide sequence: TGTGCCAGCAGCTGGGGGGACAGGGGATACAATGAGCAGTTCTTC. The chain combines TRBV9 with TRBJ2-1; 10 bases map to TRBD1. V gave up 4 bases and J gave up 4 bases; unmatched junction bases: 5. There are 15 residues in the CDR3. CDR1 SGDLS and CDR2 YYNGEE come from the germline V gene.